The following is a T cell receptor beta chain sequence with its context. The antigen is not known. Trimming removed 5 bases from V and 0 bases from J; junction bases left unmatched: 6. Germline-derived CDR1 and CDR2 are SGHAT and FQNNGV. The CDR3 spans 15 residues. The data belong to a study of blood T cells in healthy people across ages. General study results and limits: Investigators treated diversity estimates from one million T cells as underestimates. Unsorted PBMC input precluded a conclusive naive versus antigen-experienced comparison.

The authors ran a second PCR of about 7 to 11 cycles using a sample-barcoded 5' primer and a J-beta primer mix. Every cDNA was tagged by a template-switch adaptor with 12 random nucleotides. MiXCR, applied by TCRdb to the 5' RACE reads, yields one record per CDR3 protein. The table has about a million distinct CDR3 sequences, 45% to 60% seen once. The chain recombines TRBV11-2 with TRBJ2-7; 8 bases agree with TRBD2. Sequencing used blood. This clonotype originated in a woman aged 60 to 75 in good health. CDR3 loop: CASSQLADPSYEQYF. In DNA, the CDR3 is TGTGCCAGCAGCCAACTAGCGGATCCCTCCTACGAGCAGTACTTC.